This T cell receptor beta chain was profiled in a study of blood T cells in healthy people across ages. Whole-study results and caveats: A strong correlation between TCR beta diversity and naive T cell percentage was seen.

For this clonotype: What it recognizes is unknown.

A J-beta primer mix and a sample-barcoded 5' primer were used in a second PCR of roughly 6 to 11 cycles. MiXCR, run by TCRdb on the 5' RACE reads, gives a single entry per CDR3 protein. The sample yields some 640,000 distinct CDR3 sequences, around half seen once. Germline V gene lookup returns CDR1 SGHTA and CDR2 FQGTGA. This CDR3 is built from 16 residues. V dropped 6 bases and J dropped 8; count of bases not matched to a gene: 13. Sequencing was done on a sample of blood. The sequence was obtained from a woman aged 55-75 years in good health. The chain employs TRBV7-3 and TRBJ2-1; 10 positions agree with TRBD2. The CDR3 DNA reads as TGTGCCAGCAGTGACGAAACTAGCGGGAAGTTCTATGAGCAGTTCTTC. Its translation is CASSDETSGKFYEQFF.